Listed below are T cell receptor beta chains from one sample, sequenced in a study of T cell changes during pregnancy in multiple sclerosis. The data were produced by immunoSEQ multiplex PCR, yet TCRdb's version contains in-frame clones alone and is incomplete. The table records 45,000 or so clones, 80% to 95% of them present only once. The material was CD8+ T cells from peripheral blood mononuclear cells, obtained after pregnancy. Receptors originate from a female donor with multiple sclerosis, enrolled in a pregnancy study. The conserved cysteine and the conserved F or W are not part of the CDR3 here.

v_call,j_call,cdr3_aa
TRBV19,TRBJ1-2,ASSYPQAQGVYGYT
TRBV5-6,TRBJ2-5,ASSLSDRGLRETQY
TRBV7-9,TRBJ2-5,ASSLSETSSETQY
TRBV30,TRBJ1-1,ASDRLNTEAF
TRBV15,TRBJ2-5,ATSTRGQGIETQY
TRBV4-1,TRBJ2-7,ASRDSGSESYEQY
TRBV9,TRBJ2-3,ASSVRGGSTDTQY
TRBV29-1,TRBJ2-2,SVESLSGRNTGELF
TRBV27,TRBJ2-7,ASSFLPGAYEQY
TRBV5-4,TRBJ2-7,ASSWATSGDPYEQY
TRBV30,TRBJ1-1,AWRDRENTEAF
TRBV27,TRBJ1-1,ASSLVSTGGLNTEAF
TRBV6-1,TRBJ2-5,ASSDGGIDPY
TRBV6-4,TRBJ1-5,ASSDFPGTRGNQPQH
TRBV30,TRBJ2-7,AWSVNGDYEQY
TRBV5-4,TRBJ2-7,ASSPGGISYEQY
TRBV7-9,TRBJ1-2,ASSLSGASGGYT
TRBV10-2,TRBJ2-1,ASRPASGSYNEQF
TRBV5-4,TRBJ1-3,ASSLGDTDSGNTIY
TRBV2,TRBJ2-3,ASSLPGSGSPDTQY
TRBV30,TRBJ2-3,AWNGHTGTDTQY
TRBV2,TRBJ1-3,ASSDPTESGNTIY
TRBV2,TRBJ2-7,ASSEWIQAYEQY
TRBV4-1,TRBJ1-1,ASSEGAGAF
TRBV4-3,TRBJ1-1,ASSQAFRDTEAF
TRBV9,TRBJ2-5,ASSVDPEETQY
TRBV7-9,TRBJ2-7,ASSSSVTRDRGFYEQY
TRBV14,TRBJ1-1,ASSQATGVNTEAF
TRBV2,TRBJ1-3,ASSQDRRSGNTIY
TRBV6-6,TRBJ2-7,ASSLTRLTSSYEQY
TRBV19,TRBJ2-2,ASSTRDYPSTMLELF
TRBV27,TRBJ1-1,ASIHTGRTEAF
TRBV9,TRBJ2-7,ASSLFPVVGPEGEQY
TRBV7-8,TRBJ2-1,ASSKTSTGLGEQF
TRBV4-3,TRBJ2-7,ASSQGISSEQY
TRBV5-1,TRBJ1-3,ASRSTGTSGNTIY
TRBV7-6,TRBJ2-7,ASSSGTGYEQY
TRBV6-4,TRBJ1-5,ASSETTGAGPQH
TRBV7-9,TRBJ2-5,ASSLGWGPGETQY
TRBV7-8,TRBJ1-5,ASSLAKRGNQPQH
TRBV29-1,TRBJ2-2,SVVLREGGNTGELF
TRBV27,TRBJ2-1,ASSLTGLYEQF